The sequence of this TCR beta chain was determined in a study of blood T cell repertoires in COVID-19. Looking at the study overall: Sources were T cells, B-cell-depleted T cells, or PBMCs; the material itself was cDNA or gDNA.

Repertoires were generated with immunoSEQ multiplex PCR, while TCRdb's copy carries only in-frame clones and drops some. The sample includes some 83,000 clones, roughly 90% seen only once; the top ten take roughly 2.1%. There are a few counts of this clone. The source is a man aged 45-65 years with acute or convalescent COVID-19. The material sequenced was peripheral blood.

The DNA for the CDR3 is TGTGCCAGCAGTGACGTACGCGGGAGCTCCTACGAGCAGTACTTC. This sequence encodes CASSDVRGSSYEQYF. This chain joins TRBV2 and TRBJ2-7, with 7 bases matching TRBD2. The germline V gene encodes CDR1 SNHLY and CDR2 FYNNEI. With V trimmed by 3 bases and J by 0 bases, 5 bases remained unmatched. The CDR3 contains 15 residues.